What follows describes a single T cell receptor (beta chain). Original processing methods: Cell counts per sample came from amplifying reference gene primers. The protocol was immunoSEQ multiplex PCR, while the TCRdb copy is restricted to in-frame clones and leaves out a portion. D and trimming were read from the DNA, whereas the V and J calls and clone size are those reported in that table. The data show about 89,000 clones, about 83% seen once. Trimming took 2 bases from V and 3 from J, leaving 7 bases between them. Germline-derived CDR1 and CDR2 are SGHAT and FQNNGV. The CDR3 loop spans 13 amino acids. The data originate from a study of blood T cell repertoires in COVID-19. Study-level information: Specimens from acute and convalescent COVID-19 originated in the United States, Italy and Spain. T cells, B-cell-depleted T cells, or PBMCs supplied cDNA or gDNA.

Patients at the Seattle site were enrolled during active infection and followed longitudinally. This clonotype was obtained from a man aged 65-85 years with COVID-19, enrolled during active disease. Sequenced material: peripheral blood. This chain uses TRBV11-2 with TRBJ2-5; D unresolved. Here the CDR3 DNA reads TGTGCCAGCAGCTTAAGTCAGGAAGAGACCCAGTACTTC. Amino acid sequence: CASSLSQEETQYF.